This T cell receptor (beta chain) was observed in a study of beta chain features in type 1 diabetes. Whole-study findings and limits: Fewer junction insertions and more nucleotide deletions appeared in type 1 diabetes patients.

The germline V gene encodes CDR1 DFQATT and CDR2 SNEGSKA (reference sequence). V was trimmed by 1 base and J by 4 bases, leaving 5 bases between them. This CDR3 comprises 11 residues. Regarding this clone: Its antigen is undetermined. Other DNA sequences in this specimen translate into the identical CDR3.

The investigators reverse transcribed all of the isolated RNA, so they sequenced expressed TCRB transcripts. The data were produced by immunoSEQ multiplex PCR, yet TCRdb's version contains in-frame clones alone and is incomplete. There are roughly 140,000 clones in the sample; around 10% occur only once, and roughly 1.9% lies in the top ten. The clonotype was recovered from a man aged 18 to 30 in good health. V is TRBV20-1 and J is TRBJ2-7; the D is unclear. Source material: central memory CD4+ T cells from blood. DNA for the CDR3: TGCAGTGCTAGAGCTGATTACGAGCAGTACTTC. It specifies CSARADYEQYF.